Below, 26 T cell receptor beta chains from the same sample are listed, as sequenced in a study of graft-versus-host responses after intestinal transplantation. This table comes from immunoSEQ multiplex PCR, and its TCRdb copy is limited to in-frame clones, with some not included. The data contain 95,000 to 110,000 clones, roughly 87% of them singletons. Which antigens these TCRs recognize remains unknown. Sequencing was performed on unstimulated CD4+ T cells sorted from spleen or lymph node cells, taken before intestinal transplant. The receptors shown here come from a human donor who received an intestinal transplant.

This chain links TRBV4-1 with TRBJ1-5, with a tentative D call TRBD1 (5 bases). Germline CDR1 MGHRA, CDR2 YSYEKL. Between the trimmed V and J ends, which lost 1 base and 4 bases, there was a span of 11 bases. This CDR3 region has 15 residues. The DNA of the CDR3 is TGCGCCAGCAGCCAAGCCCCGGGGGGAAATCAGCCCCAGCATTTT. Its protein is CASSQAPGGNQPQHF.

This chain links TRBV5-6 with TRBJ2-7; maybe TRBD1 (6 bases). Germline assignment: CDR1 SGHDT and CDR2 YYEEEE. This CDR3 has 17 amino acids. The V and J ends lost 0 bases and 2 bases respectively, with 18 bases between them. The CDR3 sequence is CASSLGLQGLSAYEQYF. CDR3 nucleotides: TGTGCCAGCAGCTTGGGGCTCCAGGGGCTTTCGGCCTACGAGCAGTACTTC.

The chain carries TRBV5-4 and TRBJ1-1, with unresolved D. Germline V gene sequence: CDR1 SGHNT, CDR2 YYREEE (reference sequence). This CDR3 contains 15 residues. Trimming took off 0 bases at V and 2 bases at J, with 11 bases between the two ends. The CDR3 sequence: CASSLVTLGNTEAFF. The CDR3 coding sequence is TGTGCCAGCAGCTTGGTGACCTTAGGCAACACTGAAGCTTTCTTT.

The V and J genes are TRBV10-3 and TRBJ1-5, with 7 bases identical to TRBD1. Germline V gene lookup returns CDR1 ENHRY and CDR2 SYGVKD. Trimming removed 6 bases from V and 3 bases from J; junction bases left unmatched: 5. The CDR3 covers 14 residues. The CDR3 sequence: CAISAGTVNQPQHF. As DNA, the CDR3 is TGTGCCATCAGCGCCGGGACAGTCAATCAGCCCCAGCATTTT.

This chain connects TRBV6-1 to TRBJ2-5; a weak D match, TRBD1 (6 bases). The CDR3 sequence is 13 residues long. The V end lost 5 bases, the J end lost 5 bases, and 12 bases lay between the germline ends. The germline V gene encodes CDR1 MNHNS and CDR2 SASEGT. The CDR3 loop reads CASSRNRAETQYF. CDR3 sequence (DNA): TGTGCCAGCAGTCGAAACAGGGCCGAGACCCAGTACTTC.

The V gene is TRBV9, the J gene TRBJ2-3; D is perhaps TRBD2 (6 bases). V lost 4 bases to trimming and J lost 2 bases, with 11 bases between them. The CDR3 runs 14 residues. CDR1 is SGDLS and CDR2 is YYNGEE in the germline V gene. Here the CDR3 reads CASSMGLLTDTQYF. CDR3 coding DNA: TGTGCCAGCAGCATGGGACTTCTCACAGATACGCAGTATTTT.

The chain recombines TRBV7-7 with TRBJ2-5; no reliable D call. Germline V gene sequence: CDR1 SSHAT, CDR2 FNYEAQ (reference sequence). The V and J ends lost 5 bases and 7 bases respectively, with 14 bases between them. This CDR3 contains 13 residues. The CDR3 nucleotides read TGTGCCAGCAGCAACAACTGGGAAGGGACCCAGTACTTC. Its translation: CASSNNWEGTQYF.

CDR3 in amino acids: CASSVGPGSTDTQYF. CDR3 nucleotides: TGTGCCAGCAGCGTAGGGCCAGGGAGCACAGATACGCAGTATTTT. The chain carries TRBV9 and TRBJ2-3; possible D gene TRBD1, 5 bases. The germline V and J ends were trimmed by 0 bases and 0 bases, with 8 bases remaining between them. The CDR3 runs 15 residues. Looked up from germline, CDR1 is SGDLS and CDR2 is YYNGEE.

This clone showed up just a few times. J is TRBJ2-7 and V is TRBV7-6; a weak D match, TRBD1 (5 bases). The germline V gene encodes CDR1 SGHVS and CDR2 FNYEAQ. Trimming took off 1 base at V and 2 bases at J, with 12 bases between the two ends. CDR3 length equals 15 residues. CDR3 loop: CASSLDQGLTYEQYF. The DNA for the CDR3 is TGTGCCAGCAGCTTAGATCAGGGTCTAACCTACGAGCAGTACTTC.

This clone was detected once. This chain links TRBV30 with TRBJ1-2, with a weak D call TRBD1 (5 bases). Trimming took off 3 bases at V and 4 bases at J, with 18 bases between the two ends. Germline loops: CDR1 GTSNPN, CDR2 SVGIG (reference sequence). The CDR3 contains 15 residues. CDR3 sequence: CAWSQFLRASYGYTF. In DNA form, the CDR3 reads TGTGCCTGGAGCCAGTTCCTCAGGGCTAGCTATGGCTACACCTTC.

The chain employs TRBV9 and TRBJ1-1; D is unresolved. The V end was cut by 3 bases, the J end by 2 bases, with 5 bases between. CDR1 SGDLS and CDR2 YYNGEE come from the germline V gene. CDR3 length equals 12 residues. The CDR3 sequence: CASSAHNTEAFF. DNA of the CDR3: TGTGCCAGCAGCGCGCACAACACTGAAGCTTTCTTT.

Here the CDR3 reads CASSVTGFGYTF. DNA for the CDR3: TGTGCCAGCAGCGTGACAGGGTTTGGCTACACCTTC. The gene calls are TRBV9 and TRBJ1-2, with 7 bases matching TRBD1. Unmatched junction bases numbered 2, after V lost 2 bases and J lost 7 bases. Germline V CDR1 and CDR2: SGDLS, YYNGEE. The CDR3 consists of 12 residues.

For the CDR3, the DNA is TGTGCCAGCAGAGGGACAGGAGGGAATCAGCCCCAGCATTTT. Its translation is CASRGTGGNQPQHF. This chain joins TRBV2 and TRBJ1-5, with TRBD1 matching over 8 bases. Germline V gene lookup returns CDR1 SNHLY and CDR2 FYNNEI. V was pared by 6 bases and J by 4 bases, with 5 bases of the junction left unmatched. The CDR3 totals 14 residues.

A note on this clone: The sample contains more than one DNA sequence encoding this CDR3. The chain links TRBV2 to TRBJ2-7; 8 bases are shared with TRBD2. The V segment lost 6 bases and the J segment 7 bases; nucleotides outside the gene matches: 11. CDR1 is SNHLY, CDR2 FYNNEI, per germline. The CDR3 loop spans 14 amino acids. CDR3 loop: CASRWGGGRYEQYF. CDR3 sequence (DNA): TGTGCCAGCAGGTGGGGCGGGGGGAGGTATGAGCAGTACTTC.

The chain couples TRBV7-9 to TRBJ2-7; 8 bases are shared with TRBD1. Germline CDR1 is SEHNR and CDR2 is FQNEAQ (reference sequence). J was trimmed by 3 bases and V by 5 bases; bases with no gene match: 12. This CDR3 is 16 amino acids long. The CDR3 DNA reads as TGTGCCAGCAGCCCAGACGGGGGACAGGCTTTCTACGAGCAGTACTTC. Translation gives CASSPDGGQAFYEQYF.

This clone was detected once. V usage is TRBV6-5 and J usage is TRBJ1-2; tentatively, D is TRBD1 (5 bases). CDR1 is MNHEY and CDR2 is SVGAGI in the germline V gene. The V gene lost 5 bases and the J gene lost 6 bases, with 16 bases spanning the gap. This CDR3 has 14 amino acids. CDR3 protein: CASSLRKGYHGYTF. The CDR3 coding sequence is TGTGCCAGCAGTCTCCGGAAGGGGTATCATGGCTACACCTTC.

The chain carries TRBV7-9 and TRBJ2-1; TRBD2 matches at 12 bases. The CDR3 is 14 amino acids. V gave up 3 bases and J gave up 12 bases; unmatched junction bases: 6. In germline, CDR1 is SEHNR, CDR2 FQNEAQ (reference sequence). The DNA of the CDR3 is TGTGCCAGCAGCTTTAACCTAGCGGGAGGGGGGCAGTTCTTC. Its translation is CASSFNLAGGGQFF.

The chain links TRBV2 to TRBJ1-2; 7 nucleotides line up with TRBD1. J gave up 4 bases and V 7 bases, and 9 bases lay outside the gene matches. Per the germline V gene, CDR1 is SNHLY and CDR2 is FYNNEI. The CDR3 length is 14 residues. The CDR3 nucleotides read TGTGCCAGCAAGCGGACGGGACAGATCTATGGCTACACCTTC. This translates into CASKRTGQIYGYTF.

Here the CDR3 DNA reads TGCGCCAGCAGGGGACAGGGCGACTATGGCTACACCTTC. Encoded protein: CASRGQGDYGYTF. The rearrangement uses TRBV10-2 and TRBJ1-2; 9 nucleotides agree with TRBD1. With V trimmed by 6 bases and J by 3 bases, 2 bases remained unmatched. Germline V lookup: CDR1 WSHSY, CDR2 SAAADI. The CDR3 loop spans 13 amino acids.

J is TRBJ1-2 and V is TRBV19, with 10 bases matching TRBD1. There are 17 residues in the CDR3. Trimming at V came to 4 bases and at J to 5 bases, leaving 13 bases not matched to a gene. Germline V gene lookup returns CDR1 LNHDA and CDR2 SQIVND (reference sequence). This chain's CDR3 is CASSNRRTGGSYYGYTF. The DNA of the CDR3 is TGTGCCAGTAGTAACCGTAGGACAGGGGGGTCCTATTATGGCTACACCTTC.

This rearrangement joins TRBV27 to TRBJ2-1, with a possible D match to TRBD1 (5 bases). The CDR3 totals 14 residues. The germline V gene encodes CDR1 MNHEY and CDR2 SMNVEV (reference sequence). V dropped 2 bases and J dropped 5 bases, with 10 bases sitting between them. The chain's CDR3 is CASSLQGLHNEQFF. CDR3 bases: TGTGCCAGCAGTTTACAGGGCCTTCACAATGAGCAGTTCTTC.

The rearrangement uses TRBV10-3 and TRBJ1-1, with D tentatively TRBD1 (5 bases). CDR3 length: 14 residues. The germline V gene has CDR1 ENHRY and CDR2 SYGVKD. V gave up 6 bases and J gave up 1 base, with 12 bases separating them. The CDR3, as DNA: TGTGCCATCAGCGGGGCCCCGGGGAACACTGAAGCTTTCTTT. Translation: CAISGAPGNTEAFF.

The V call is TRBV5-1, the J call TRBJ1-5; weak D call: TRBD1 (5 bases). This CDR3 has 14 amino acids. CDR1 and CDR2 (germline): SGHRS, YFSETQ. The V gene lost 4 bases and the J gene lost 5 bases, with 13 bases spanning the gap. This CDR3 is CASSLRDGDQPQHF. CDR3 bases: TGCGCCAGCAGCCTCCGGGACGGAGATCAGCCCCAGCATTTT.

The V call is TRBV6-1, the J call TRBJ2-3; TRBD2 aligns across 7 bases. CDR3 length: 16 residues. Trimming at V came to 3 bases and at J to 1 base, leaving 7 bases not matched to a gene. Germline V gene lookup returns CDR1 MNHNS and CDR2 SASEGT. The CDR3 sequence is CASSEGGGGGTDTQYF. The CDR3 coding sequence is TGTGCCAGCAGTGAGGGGGGGGGAGGAGGCACAGATACGCAGTATTTT.

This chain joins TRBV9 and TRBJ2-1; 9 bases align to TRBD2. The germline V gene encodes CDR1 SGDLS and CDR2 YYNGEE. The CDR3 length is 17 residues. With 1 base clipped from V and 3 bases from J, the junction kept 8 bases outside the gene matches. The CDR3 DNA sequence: TGTGCCAGCAGCGTAAGGCCAGCGGGAGGTCTCTACAATGAGCAGTTCTTC. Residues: CASSVRPAGGLYNEQFF. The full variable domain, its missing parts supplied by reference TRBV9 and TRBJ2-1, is DSGVTQTPKHLITATGQRVTLRCSPRSGDLSVYWYQQSLDQGLQFLIQYYNGEERAKGNILERFSAQQFPDLHSELNLSSLELGDSALYFCASSVRPAGGLYNEQFFGPGTRLTVL.

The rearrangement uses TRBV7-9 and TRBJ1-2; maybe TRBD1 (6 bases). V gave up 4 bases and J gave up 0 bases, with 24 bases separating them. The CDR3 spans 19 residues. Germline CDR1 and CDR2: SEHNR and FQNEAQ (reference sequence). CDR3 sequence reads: CASSSRGPRGARTNYGYTF. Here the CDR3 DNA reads TGTGCCAGCAGCTCAAGGGGTCCCAGGGGCGCTCGAACTAACTATGGCTACACCTTC.